Listed here are 21 T cell receptor beta chains from one sample, sequenced in a study of blood T cell repertoires in COVID-19. Assay used: immunoSEQ multiplex PCR; TCRdb lists only in-frame clones, some missing. The sample comprises 140,000 to 150,000 clones, approximately 87% of which are singletons, and 11% rests with the top ten. The sequencing sample was made of PBMCs or T cells enriched from blood (not recorded which). The receptors originated from a man between 60 and 70 years old who had recovered from COVID-19.

The chain couples TRBV4-1 to TRBJ1-5; D may be TRBD1 (5 bases). From germline, CDR1 is MGHRA and CDR2 YSYEKL. The CDR3 runs 16 residues. Trimming removed 0 bases at V and 3 bases at J, with 12 bases between. CDR3 in DNA: TGCGCCAGCAGCCAAGATTGGGGCTCCCCCAATCAGCCCCAGCATTTT. Translation: CASSQDWGSPNQPQHF.

The rearrangement uses TRBV18 and TRBJ2-7; 7 positions agree with TRBD2. J gave up 4 bases and V 2 bases, and 5 bases lay outside the gene matches. The CDR3 covers 14 residues. Germline V gene data show CDR1 as KGHSH and CDR2 as LQKENI. The CDR3 coding sequence is TGTGCCAGCTCACCAGCGCAGGGAGGGTACGAGCAGTACTTC. It yields the protein CASSPAQGGYEQYF.

The gene calls are TRBV30 and TRBJ1-4; tentative D call: TRBD1 (6 bases). The germline gives CDR1 GTSNPN, CDR2 SVGIG (reference sequence). V was cut by 3 bases and J by 5 bases, with 13 bases left in between. The CDR3 runs 14 residues. This CDR3 reads CAWRLRQGNEKLFF. CDR3 DNA sequence: TGTGCCTGGAGGTTGAGGCAGGGGAATGAAAAACTGTTTTTT.

This chain links TRBV2 with TRBJ2-1, with D perhaps matching TRBD1 (6 bases). With 4 bases removed from V and 10 bases from J, the gap between germline ends came to 11 bases. CDR3 size: 12 residues. Germline values: CDR1 SNHLY, CDR2 FYNNEI. CDR3 DNA: TGTGCCAGCAGTGGCCCAGGGGTCGAGCAGTTCTTC. It specifies CASSGPGVEQFF.

This chain links TRBV28 with TRBJ2-5; 13 bases are shared with TRBD2. From germline, CDR1 is MDHEN and CDR2 SYDVKM. Trimming took 4 bases from V and 5 from J; bases not matched to a gene: 7. The CDR3 has 16 residues. The CDR3 DNA sequence: TGTGCCAGCAGTTCAGGACTAGCGGGAGATTGGGAGACCCAGTACTTC. It codes for CASSSGLAGDWETQYF.

The chain joins TRBV28 to TRBJ2-4, with D uncertain. V was pared by 1 base and J by 4 bases, with 17 bases between. The CDR3 spans 17 residues. Germline V lookup: CDR1 MDHEN, CDR2 SYDVKM. The chain's CDR3 is CASSLFPRGTNKNIQYF. In DNA form, the CDR3 reads TGTGCCAGCAGTTTATTTCCCCGCGGTACCAATAAAAACATTCAGTACTTC.

V usage is TRBV30 and J usage is TRBJ2-7; D is perhaps TRBD1 (5 bases). Trimming stripped 3 bases from V and 2 bases from J, with 14 bases between. CDR1 is GTSNPN and CDR2 is SVGIG in the germline V gene (reference sequence). The CDR3 extends over 14 amino acids. The CDR3 is CAWRAGRAPYEQYF. CDR3 DNA sequence: TGTGCCTGGAGAGCTGGCAGGGCGCCCTACGAGCAGTACTTC.

Only one count was recorded for this clone. The V gene is TRBV7-6, the J gene TRBJ2-2, with TRBD2 matching over 7 bases. Germline trimming cut 1 base from V and 3 bases from J; bases unmatched to any gene: 5. This CDR3 is 16 amino acids long. Germline CDR1 reads SGHVS; CDR2 reads FNYEAQ. As DNA, the CDR3 is TGTGCCAGCAGCTTAGATGGGAGGGGATACACCGGGGAGCTGTTTTTT. As protein: CASSLDGRGYTGELFF.

The CDR3 here is CASSLGPGTSGTILYEQYF. The CDR3 region has the DNA TGTGCCAGCAGCTTAGGTCCCGGGACTAGCGGGACGATCCTCTACGAGCAGTACTTC. The rearrangement joins TRBV7-6 to TRBJ2-7, with 13 positions matching TRBD2. In germline, CDR1 is SGHVS, CDR2 FNYEAQ. The V gene end was trimmed by 1 base and the J gene end by 3 bases; junction bases not matched to a gene: 12. The CDR3 has 19 residues.

V gene TRBV18 combines with J gene TRBJ1-2, with 9 nucleotides matching TRBD1. Germline V gives CDR1 KGHSH, CDR2 LQKENI. This CDR3 is built from 14 residues. Unmatched junction bases numbered 6, after V lost 3 bases and J lost 7 bases. In DNA, the CDR3 is TGTGCCAGCTCACCTTCGGGACAGGGCGGTGGCTACACCTTC. The encoded protein is CASSPSGQGGGYTF.

The chain employs TRBV2 and TRBJ2-7, with 12 positions matching TRBD2. The CDR3 is 16 residues long. After removal of 7 bases from V and 7 bases from J, the junction contained 14 bases not matched to a gene. Germline V gene data show CDR1 as SNHLY and CDR2 as FYNNEI. The CDR3 protein is CASTTQPLAGGDEQYF. CDR3 coding DNA: TGTGCCAGCACAACTCAACCACTAGCGGGAGGCGATGAGCAGTACTTC. Filled out from reference TRBV2 and TRBJ2-7, the complete variable domain reads EPEVTQTPSHQVTQMGQEVILRCVPISNHLYFYWYRQILGQKVEFLVSFYNNEISEKSEIFDDQFSVERPDGSNFTLKIRSTKLEDSAMYFCASTTQPLAGGDEQYFGPGTRLTVT.

V usage is TRBV14 and J usage is TRBJ1-2; D may be TRBD1 (5 bases). CDR3 length equals 11 residues. Trimming took 4 bases from V and 7 from J, leaving 7 bases between them. Germline CDR1 and CDR2: SGHDN and FVKESK. CDR3 coding DNA: TGTGCCAGCAGCCGGGGGGTTGGCTACACCTTC. It translates to CASSRGVGYTF.

The V and J genes are TRBV6-5 and TRBJ1-5; the D gene is possibly TRBD1 (6 bases). From germline, CDR1 is MNHEY and CDR2 SVGAGI. Trimming left V 6 bases short and J 0 bases short, with 12 bases between. The CDR3 length is 15 residues. The CDR3 coding sequence is TGTGCCAGCAGAAGACAGGTCAATAGCAATCAGCCCCAGCATTTT. Translating it yields CASRRQVNSNQPQHF.

The V and J genes are TRBV6-4 and TRBJ2-1; 11 nucleotides agree with TRBD2. This CDR3 is built from 16 residues. V dropped 2 bases and J dropped 6; count of bases not matched to a gene: 6. Germline-derived CDR1 and CDR2 are MRHNA and SNTAGT. For the CDR3, the DNA is TGTGCCAGCAGTGACCTTAGCGGGAGGGCCATCAATGAGCAGTTCTTC. Its protein product is CASSDLSGRAINEQFF.

This chain links TRBV7-3 with TRBJ2-7; 7 nucleotides match TRBD1. Trimming cost V 2 bases and J 7 bases; bases outside gene matches: 5. CDR1 is SGHTA, CDR2 FQGTGA, per germline. CDR3 length: 13 residues. The CDR3 DNA sequence: TGTGCCAGCAGCTTAGGACCAGGGGGAGAGCAGTACTTC. This gives the protein CASSLGPGGEQYF.

The J gene is TRBJ2-7, the V gene TRBV5-8, with TRBD1 matching 9 bases. CDR3 length: 17 amino acids. The germline gives CDR1 SGHTS, CDR2 YDEGEE. V was pared by 4 bases and J by 2 bases, with 13 bases of the junction left unmatched. The CDR3 loop is CASSRVPGTGRTYEQYF. DNA of the CDR3: TGTGCCAGCAGCCGAGTCCCCGGGACAGGGCGGACCTACGAGCAGTACTTC.

The chain couples TRBV15 to TRBJ1-5, with 8 bases identical to TRBD1. CDR1 is LNHNV and CDR2 is YYDKDF in the germline V gene (reference sequence). CDR3 length: 19 residues. With 2 bases clipped from V and 0 bases from J, the junction kept 12 bases outside the gene matches. CDR3: CATSRIASSGQDSNQPQHF. The DNA of the CDR3 is TGTGCCACCAGCAGAATCGCCTCTTCGGGACAGGATAGCAATCAGCCCCAGCATTTT.

The rearrangement links TRBV10-2 to TRBJ2-5, with TRBD1 identical over 7 bases. The V gene's germline CDR1 is WSHSY and CDR2 SAAADI. J lost 7 bases, V lost 6 bases, and 11 bases had no gene match. The CDR3 is 14 residues long. CDR3 sequence (DNA): TGCGCCAGCAGCGGGACAGTACTCCCAGGGACCCAGTACTTC. Translating it yields CASSGTVLPGTQYF.

The chain combines TRBV18 with TRBJ1-3; the D gene is possibly TRBD1 (5 bases). Germline CDR1 and CDR2: KGHSH and LQKENI. This CDR3 contains 16 residues. Trimming took 2 bases from V and 0 from J, leaving 11 bases between them. CDR3 nucleotides: TGTGCCAGCTCACCAATAACAGGAACCTCTGGAAACACCATATATTTT. Translation gives CASSPITGTSGNTIYF.

The rearrangement uses TRBV28 and TRBJ2-1; D might be TRBD2 (6 bases). The CDR3 spans 13 residues. V was trimmed by 7 bases and J by 15 bases, leaving 22 bases between them. Germline V gene lookup returns CDR1 MDHEN and CDR2 SYDVKM. The CDR3 spells CASMGTLRHHSFF. CDR3 coding DNA: TGTGCCAGCATGGGGACTCTCCGCCACCACTCGTTCTTC.

The table lists this clone with a count of one. The rearrangement joins TRBV2 to TRBJ1-4, with 8 bases aligning to TRBD1. CDR1 is SNHLY and CDR2 is FYNNEI in the germline V gene. Unmatched junction bases numbered 7, after V lost 6 bases and J lost 7 bases. The CDR3 runs 14 residues. The chain's CDR3 is CASSEDREIEKLFF. Here the CDR3 DNA reads TGTGCCAGCAGCGAGGACAGGGAGATTGAAAAACTGTTTTTT.